The clone carrying this T cell receptor (beta chain) appeared a few times. This sample is part of a study of Tregs in tolerant kidney transplant recipients. This CDR3 is 16 amino acids long. The trim removed 4 bases at V and 7 bases at J, leaving 9 bases unmatched. Germline V gene lookup returns CDR1 SGHDT and CDR2 YYEEEE. The method was immunoSEQ multiplex PCR; TCRdb's version includes in-frame clones alone and lacks a portion of them. Seen here are 240,000 or so clones, 80% to 85% observed once, and the top ten hold less than 0.75%. The sequence was obtained from a human donor in good health. The rearrangement uses TRBV5-6 and TRBJ2-7, with 15 bases aligning to TRBD2. The sample consisted of CD4+ T cells from blood. The CDR3 reads CASSRGLAGGPREQYF. The CDR3, as DNA: TGTGCCAGCAGCCGCGGACTAGCGGGAGGGCCAAGAGAGCAGTACTTC. Variable domain in full (rest from reference TRBV5-6 and TRBJ2-7): DAGVTQSPTHLIKTRGQQVTLRCSPKSGHDTVSWYQQALGQGPQFIFQYYEEEERQRGNFPDRFSGHQFPNYSSELNVNALLLGDSALYLCASSRGLAGGPREQYFGPGTRLTVT.